This T cell receptor beta chain is drawn from a study of shared clonotypes between healthy human individuals. Terminally differentiated effector memory CD45RA+ cells were excluded by CCR7 positive selection of CD45RO-negative cells. Study results and caveats: Roughly 5% of naive CD4 clonotypes were shared across a few donors.

Authors' analysis steps: Owing to the provision of junction-only sequences devoid of quality scores by immunoSEQ, filtering differed. Here immunoSEQ multiplex PCR was the method, and the copy in TCRdb shows in-frame clones only, minus some. V and J calls plus clone size are reproduced from that table; the DNA served to infer D and trimming. The sample has over 800,000 clones; about 92% are singletons. This clone was found once. Its antigen is not known. This sequence was found in a man aged 30-40 years in good health. What was sequenced was naive CD8+ T cells sorted from blood.

The DNA of the CDR3 is TGTGCCAGCAGCTTGGCAGGGACAGGGACTGAGCAGTTCTTC. Amino acid sequence: CASSLAGTGTEQFF. The chain recombines TRBV5-6 with TRBJ2-1, with 9 positions matching TRBD1. From germline, CDR1 is SGHDT and CDR2 YYEEEE. Germline trimming cut 0 bases from V and 9 bases from J; bases unmatched to any gene: 4. The CDR3 runs 14 residues.